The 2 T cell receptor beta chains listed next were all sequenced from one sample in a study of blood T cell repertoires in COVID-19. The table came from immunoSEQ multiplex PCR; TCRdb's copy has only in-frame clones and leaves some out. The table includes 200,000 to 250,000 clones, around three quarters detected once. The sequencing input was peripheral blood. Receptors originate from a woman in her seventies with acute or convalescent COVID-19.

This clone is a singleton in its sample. The CDR3, as DNA: TGTGCCAGCAGCTTATTGTCGCTAGCGGATATAGCCAAAAACATTCAGTACTTC. Protein product: CASSLLSLADIAKNIQYF. This chain connects TRBV7-8 to TRBJ2-4; 7 nucleotides align to TRBD2. The V and J ends lost 2 bases and 0 bases, in that order; junction bases with no gene match: 10. The CDR3 spans 18 residues. Germline-derived CDR1 and CDR2 are SGHVS and FQNEAQ.

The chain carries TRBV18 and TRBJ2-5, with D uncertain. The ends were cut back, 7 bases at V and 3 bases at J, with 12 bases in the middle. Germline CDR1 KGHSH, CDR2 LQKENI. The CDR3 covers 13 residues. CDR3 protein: CASFRNREETQYF. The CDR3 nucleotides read TGTGCCAGCTTTCGGAACAGAGAAGAGACCCAGTACTTC. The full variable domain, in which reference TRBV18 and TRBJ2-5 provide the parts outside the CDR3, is NAGVMQNPRHLVRRRGQEARLRCSPMKGHSHVYWYRQLPEEGLKFMVYLQKENIIDESGMPKERFSAEFPKEGPSILRIQQVVRGDSAAYFCASFRNREETQYFGPGTRLLVL.